This T cell receptor (beta chain) appears in the sequencing data of a study of post-analysis software for immune sequencing data. Study-level results: Controls significantly exceeded multiple sclerosis patients in normalized Chao1 diversity. Samples prepared in the same batch strongly co-clustered by F measure.

On this clonotype: What it binds is unknown.

Unique molecular identifiers were built into the TCR beta cDNA libraries. Each CDR3 protein gets one entry after TCRdb re-called the PCR reads with MiXCR. Among hundreds of thousands of distinct CDR3 sequences listed, about 53% were seen once. The source is a girl aged 5-17 years with multiple sclerosis. The sequencing sample was made of blood.

For the CDR3, the DNA is TGCAGTGCTAGAGGGGTAACAGATACGCAGTATTTT. Protein product: CSARGVTDTQYF. This rearrangement joins TRBV20-1 to TRBJ2-3; D unresolved. The germline CDR1 and CDR2 sequences are DFQATT and SNEGSKA (reference sequence). Trimming shortened V by 1 base and J by 3 bases, and 5 bases separated the two germline ends. This CDR3 has 12 residues.